This T cell receptor beta chain was recorded in a study of monozygotic twins with cystic fibrosis (TCRdb year 2021). Background on the whole study: Barcoded libraries were prepared with around 15 PCR cycles from approximately 2.8 micrograms of fragmented DNA. On the day blood was drawn, the twins' weight-for-height and FEVPerc (FEV1 disease centile) were ranked against those of the roughly 1,100 cohort participants. The cohort included ten female and six male twin pairs, mostly children and adolescents, aged about 2.0 to 40 years with a median of 9.1 years. Data for three of the twin pairs had been reported earlier in a different context. To assess genetic influence on V and J gene usage, the study compared TCR beta repertoires within and across 16 monozygotic twin pairs with cystic fibrosis.

The twin pairs came from the European Cystic Fibrosis Twin and Sibling Study Cohort, a cohort that recruited patients from 150 to 200 CF clinics across 14 European countries. Both zygosity and CFTR genotype were checked in-house, and zygosity was tested with multiplex PCR across nine short tandem repeat loci. Each twin gave a peripheral blood sample, and clinical parameters were documented on that same day of blood sampling. Genomic DNA was isolated from peripheral blood cells with phenol/chloroform and kept in TE buffer at 4 degrees C. TCR beta CDR3 regions were amplified by multiplex PCR using the immunoSEQ immune profiling system, following the manufacturer's instructions. An Illumina NextSeq system was used to carry out the sequencing. Per the source publication's procedure: Sequence data were processed on the immunoSEQ Analyzer platform, and clonality was calculated as the square root of Simpson's index of productive rearrangements. Similarity in V and J usage was quantified by Jensen-Shannon distance, and CDR3 generation probabilities were calculated with OLGA. Shared CDR3 sequences were searched in the immuneACCESS database (August 2020) and in VDJdb (December 2020). The clones in this table, taken by TCRdb from immuneACCESS, are in-frame only. Not every clone is retained; where verified, under half of the shortfall comes from an unresolved V gene, and the cause of the rest is unknown. The V and J calls and clone size come from that table; D and trimming were worked out from the DNA. Within this sample are about 36,000 clones, with over 75% of them counted one time only. In total, the top ten clones hold around 1.5% of the sample.

Here is what the overall study found, with its caveats: Sharing of nucleotide-identical clonotypes was significantly greater within monozygotic CF twin pairs than between unrelated CF individuals (P = 0.000026, Mann-Whitney). Simpson clonality was generally low (median approximately 0.0095), suggesting a naive-dominated repertoire, with higher clonality in the most severely affected patients. No association turned up between shared CDR3 numbers and age, concordance or disease severity, and the cohort was small. V gene usage was most similar to the co-twin for 13 of 16 pairs, and J usage for 8 of 16 pairs, suggesting genetic constraints.

Concerning this clone: Its antigen remains undetermined. No much larger clonotype is one base removed from it; base qualities were not supplied.

The sequenced sample consisted of blood. The source is a girl aged 2 to 10 with cystic fibrosis.

The DNA sequence reads TGCGCCAGCAGCCAGGGACAGGGTGATGGCTACACCTTC. It translates as CASSQGQGDGYTF. This chain is built from TRBV4-3 and TRBJ1-2; a stretch of 9 junction bases matches TRBD1. In the germline V gene, CDR1 corresponds to LGHNA and CDR2 to YSLEER. V has 3 bases trimmed and J has 6 bases trimmed; junction bases matching no gene number 2. Inclusive of the bounding cysteine and phenylalanine, the CDR3 is 13 residues long. Only the CDR3 part of the read is kept: 39 bases, read in frame from the first base.